This T cell receptor (beta chain) was retrieved from a study of blood T cells in healthy people across ages. PCR was performed a second time for about 7 to 12 cycles using a sample-barcoded 5' primer and a J-beta primer mix. TCRdb reanalysed the 5' RACE reads using MiXCR and keeps one entry per CDR3 protein. There are 500,000 to 700,000 distinct CDR3 sequences in the sample; roughly 30% occur only once, and approximately 15% lies in the top ten. This clonotype was counted a few times. V was pared by 3 bases and J by 6 bases, with 4 bases of the junction left unmatched. Per the germline V gene, CDR1 is MDHEN and CDR2 is SYDVKM. CDR3 size: 14 residues.

The sequence was collected from a woman older than 75 in good health. This chain uses TRBV28 with TRBJ2-3; 9 bases are shared with TRBD2. Sequences were obtained from blood. The CDR3 bases are TGTGCCAGCAGTTTTTCGGGACTAGCTGATACGCAGTATTTT. Residues: CASSFSGLADTQYF.